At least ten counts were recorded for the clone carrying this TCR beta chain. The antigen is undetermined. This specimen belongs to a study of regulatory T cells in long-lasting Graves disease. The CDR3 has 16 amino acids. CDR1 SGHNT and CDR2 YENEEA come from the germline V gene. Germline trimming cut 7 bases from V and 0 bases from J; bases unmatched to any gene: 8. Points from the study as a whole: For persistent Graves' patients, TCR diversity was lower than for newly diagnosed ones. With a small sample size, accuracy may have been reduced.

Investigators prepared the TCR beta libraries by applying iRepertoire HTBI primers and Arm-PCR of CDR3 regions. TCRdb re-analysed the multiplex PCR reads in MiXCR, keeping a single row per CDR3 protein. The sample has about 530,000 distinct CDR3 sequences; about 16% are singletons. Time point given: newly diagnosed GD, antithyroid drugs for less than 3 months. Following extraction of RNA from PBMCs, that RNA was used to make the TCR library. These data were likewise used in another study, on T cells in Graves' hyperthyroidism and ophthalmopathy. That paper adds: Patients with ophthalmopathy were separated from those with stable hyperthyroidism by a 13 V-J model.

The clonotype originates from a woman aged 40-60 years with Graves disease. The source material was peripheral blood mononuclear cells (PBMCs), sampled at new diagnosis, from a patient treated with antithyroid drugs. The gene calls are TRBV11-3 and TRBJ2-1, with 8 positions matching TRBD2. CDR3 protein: CASTPERGSSYNEQFF. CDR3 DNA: TGTGCCAGCACCCCGGAGCGGGGGAGCTCCTACAATGAGCAGTTCTTC.